Reported below is one T cell receptor (beta chain). Its matching antigen is unknown. The entry originates in a study of STAT3 mutations in large granular lymphocyte leukemia. Study overall: 40% of treated T-LGLL patients showed hematologic response to immunosuppression. Study observations and caveats: After therapy, about 30% of the 18 patients switched clonotypes, all new clones STAT3 wild type. Every T-LGLL patient had at least one immunodominant TCRbeta clonotype.

Each sample's TCRbeta library yielded on average approximately 41,000 productive templates. The method was immunoSEQ multiplex PCR; TCRdb's version includes in-frame clones alone and lacks a portion of them. Of under 25,000 clones in the sample, 92% were seen once. The sample was peripheral blood mononuclear cells. The receptor was isolated from a man aged 55 to 70 with T-cell large granular lymphocyte leukemia. Some clones in this sample may be carry-over from other donors' samples.

CDR3 protein: CASSSPQRNTIYF. CDR3 in DNA: TGTGCCAGCAGCTCTCCACAAAGAAACACCATATATTTT. V and J are TRBV5-4 and TRBJ1-3; D unresolved. V was pared by 3 bases and J by 5 bases, with 9 bases between. The CDR3 totals 13 residues. CDR1 and CDR2 from the germline V gene are SGHNT and YYREEE (reference sequence).